These 10 T cell receptor beta chains were all obtained from the same sample, sequenced in a study of prognosis after radiotherapy for stage I lung cancer. The study amplified the TCR beta CDR3 region from genomic DNA. This amplification was carried out by two rounds of multiplex PCR. Gene-specific TRBV and TRBJ primers were used in PCR round one. Each CDR3 protein is one row after TCRdb ran MiXCR on the multiplex PCR reads. The sample records 14,000 or so distinct CDR3 sequences, roughly 29% being singletons. Source: PBMCs, taken before or after stereotactic body radiation therapy (not recorded which). These receptors all stem from a donor at least 50 years old with non-small cell lung cancer.

This clonotype appeared a single time. A far larger clone is only one base removed, so a read error is likely. This rearrangement joins TRBV20-1 to TRBJ2-1; TRBD1 matches at 9 bases. The ends lost 6 bases at V and 10 bases at J; junction bases unmatched: 10. Germline lookup yields CDR1 DFQATT and CDR2 SNEGSKA (reference sequence). This CDR3 is 13 amino acids long. DNA for the CDR3: TGCAGTGCCTTCCGGGACAGGGCTTACGAGCAGTTCTTC. Residues: CSAFRDRAYEQFF.

In this sample, this clonotype turned up many times. The chain employs TRBV20-1 and TRBJ1-2; perhaps TRBD1 as D (5 bases). Trimming left V 0 bases short and J 4 bases short, with 12 bases between. This CDR3 contains 14 residues. Germline V gene data show CDR1 as DFQATT and CDR2 as SNEGSKA (reference sequence). CDR3 nucleotide sequence: TGCAGTGCTAGAGATTCGGGGGGGACCTATGGCTACACCTTC. Protein product: CSARDSGGTYGYTF.

This clonotype is labeled medium-sized. The CDR3 spells CAWTAEWDTQYF. The CDR3 DNA follows: TGTGCCTGGACCGCGGAGTGGGATACGCAGTATTTT. V usage is TRBV30 and J usage is TRBJ2-3; D remains unclear. CDR3 length: 12 residues. In germline, CDR1 is GTSNPN, CDR2 SVGIG (reference sequence). V was clipped by 4 bases and J by 6 bases, with 11 bases between them.

This clonotype appeared once. The chain is built from TRBV7-6 and TRBJ1-5; no definite D call. Germline V gene data show CDR1 as SGHVS and CDR2 as FNYEAQ. The CDR3 length is 13 residues. V was shortened by 5 bases and J by 0 bases, with 5 bases between the two germline ends. The CDR3 DNA follows: TGTGCCAGCAGCCAGGATAGCAATCAGCCCCAGCATTTT. This sequence encodes CASSQDSNQPQHF.

This clonotype has only a few counts. V is TRBV28 and J is TRBJ1-5; D gene ambiguous. The CDR3 extends over 14 amino acids. Germline lookup yields CDR1 MDHEN and CDR2 SYDVKM. Deletions cut 8 bases from V and 9 bases from J, with 20 bases between. CDR3 sequence: CASGPTESARPQHF. The CDR3 nucleotides read TGTGCCAGCGGTCCGACCGAATCCGCTCGGCCCCAGCATTTT.

This clonotype is medium-sized in the sample. The chain couples TRBV6-1 to TRBJ1-2; 8 nucleotides match TRBD1. V was pared by 3 bases and J by 2 bases, with 2 bases of the junction left unmatched. The CDR3 contains 14 residues. Germline CDR1 and CDR2: MNHNS and SASEGT. CDR3 DNA: TGTGCCAGCAGTGATAGGGACAGGAACTATGGCTACACCTTC. This sequence encodes CASSDRDRNYGYTF.

Remarks on this clonotype: One base separates it from a far larger clone, so it is likely a read error. The chain links TRBV9 to TRBJ2-7, with TRBD1 matching over 8 bases. CDR1 SGDLS and CDR2 YYNGEE come from the germline V gene. The CDR3 length is 14 residues. CDR3 DNA sequence: TGCGCCAGCAGCTTCGGGACAGGCCTTCGCGATCAGTACTTC. Encoded protein: CASSFGTGLRDQYF. The full variable domain, rest sourced from reference TRBV9 and TRBJ2-7, is DSGVTQTPKHLITATGQRVTLRCSPRSGDLSVYWYQQSLDQGLQFLIQYYNGEERAKGNILERFSAQQFPDLHSELNLSSLELGDSALYFCASSFGTGLRDQYFGPGTRLTVT.

This clonotype was detected only once. It is likely a read error: a sequence one base away is far more abundant. The rearrangement uses TRBV3-1 and TRBJ2-7; TRBD1 or TRBD2 may be the D gene (5 bases each). The CDR3 loop spans 13 amino acids. CDR1 and CDR2 (germline): LGHDT, YNNKEL (reference sequence). For the CDR3, the DNA is TGTGCCAGCAGCCCGGGACGGACCTACGAGCAGCACTTC. As protein: CASSPGRTYEQHF.

For this clonotype: With a much larger clone just one base away, this may be a read error. The chain couples TRBV7-3 to TRBJ1-1; the match to TRBD1 covers 12 bases. The CDR3 extends over 14 amino acids. The V gene's germline CDR1 is SGHTA and CDR2 FQGTGA. CDR3 in DNA: TGTGTCAGCAGCTGGTGGGACAGGGGGCCTGAAGCTTTCTTT. Translated: CVSSWWDRGPEAFF.

V and J are TRBV27 and TRBJ2-1, with TRBD1 matching over 10 bases. The CDR3 contains 16 residues. Germline lookup yields CDR1 MNHEY and CDR2 SMNVEV (reference sequence). Trimming took 2 bases from V and 3 from J; bases not matched to a gene: 4. CDR3 DNA: TGTGCCAGCAGTTTAGGGACAGGGGCCCTCTACAATGAGCAGTTCTTC. The encoded protein is CASSLGTGALYNEQFF.